These 8 T cell receptor beta chains share one sample of origin, sequenced in a study of cytomegalovirus exposure and HLA in healthy donors. The study ran its PCR with 60 Vbeta and 13 Jbeta primers. This table comes from immunoSEQ multiplex PCR, and its TCRdb copy is limited to in-frame clones, with some not included. This sample carries fewer than 150,000 clones, 15% of them seen once, and the ten largest clones take 1.9%. The material sequenced was PBMCs. The receptor set was obtained from a woman younger than 35 in good health and CMV-seronegative.

The chain joins TRBV10-3 to TRBJ1-2; no clear D gene. The ends were cut back, 5 bases at V and 6 bases at J, with 10 bases in the middle. Germline CDR1 ENHRY, CDR2 SYGVKD. The CDR3 spans 12 residues. In nucleotides, the CDR3 is TGTGCCATCAGTAGAGGGCAGAATGGCTACACCTTC. This encodes CAISRGQNGYTF.

The chain uses TRBV9 and TRBJ2-2, with 9 bases matching TRBD2. Germline CDR1 is SGDLS and CDR2 is YYNGEE. The trim removed 4 bases at V and 4 bases at J, leaving 8 bases unmatched. This CDR3 is built from 16 residues. The CDR3 spells CASSTRSSGGTGELFF. CDR3 in DNA: TGTGCCAGCAGCACTCGGAGTAGCGGGGGCACCGGGGAGCTGTTTTTT.

The sample holds a few counts of this clone. The rearrangement joins TRBV5-1 to TRBJ1-1; 9 bases fit TRBD1. Germline CDR1 and CDR2: SGHRS and YFSETQ. The CDR3 contains 15 residues. Unmatched junction bases numbered 5, after V lost 4 bases and J lost 1 base. CDR3: CASSIKQGANTEAFF. The CDR3 nucleotides read TGCGCCAGCAGCATTAAACAGGGGGCGAACACTGAAGCTTTCTTT. The full variable domain, in which reference TRBV5-1 and TRBJ1-1 provide the parts outside the CDR3, is KAGVTQTPRYLIKTRGQQVTLSCSPISGHRSVSWYQQTPGQGLQFLFEYFSETQRNKGNFPGRFSGRQFSNSRSEMNVSTLELGDSALYLCASSIKQGANTEAFFGQGTRLTVV.

This clone was seen a few times. The chain joins TRBV5-6 to TRBJ2-7; weak D call: TRBD2 (5 bases). The CDR3 sequence is 14 residues long. CDR1 and CDR2 (germline): SGHDT, YYEEEE. V was pared by 0 bases and J by 7 bases, with 14 bases between. CDR3 protein: CASSLGEQLVEQYF. CDR3 bases: TGTGCCAGCAGCTTGGGGGAGCAGCTTGTAGAGCAGTACTTC.

This clone has more than one count but fewer than ten. This chain links TRBV2 with TRBJ1-1; D might be TRBD1 (5 bases). V lost 3 bases and J 1 base, leaving 6 bases between the germline ends. CDR3 length: 13 amino acids. The V gene's germline CDR1 is SNHLY and CDR2 FYNNEI. The CDR3 coding sequence is TGTGCCAGCAGTGACAGGGCGAACACTGAAGCTTTCTTT. Its protein is CASSDRANTEAFF.

There are a few counts of this clone. This sequence joins TRBV7-2 and TRBJ2-7, with 10 positions matching TRBD1. CDR3 length: 15 residues. CDR1 and CDR2 (germline): SGHTA, FQGNSA. Trimming removed 6 bases from V and 7 bases from J; junction bases left unmatched: 12. The chain's CDR3 is CASRSRRTGGEEQYF. The CDR3 region has the DNA TGTGCCAGCAGGTCCAGGCGGACAGGGGGTGAGGAGCAGTACTTC.

The chain has TRBV28 and TRBJ2-7, with 8 positions matching TRBD1. CDR1 is MDHEN, CDR2 SYDVKM, per germline. The trim removed 3 bases at V and 5 bases at J, leaving 6 bases unmatched. The CDR3 runs 14 residues. CDR3 residues: CASSFRGPLDEQYF. CDR3 in DNA: TGTGCCAGCAGTTTCAGGGGGCCTCTTGACGAGCAGTACTTC.

J is TRBJ2-1 and V is TRBV9; 14 bases map to TRBD2. CDR1 is SGDLS and CDR2 is YYNGEE in the germline V gene. This CDR3 region has 18 residues. V dropped 4 bases and J dropped 2; count of bases not matched to a gene: 8. The CDR3 DNA is TGTGCCAGCAGCTCAACGACTAGCGGGGGGGACGCCTACAATGAGCAGTTCTTC. Amino acid sequence: CASSSTTSGGDAYNEQFF.